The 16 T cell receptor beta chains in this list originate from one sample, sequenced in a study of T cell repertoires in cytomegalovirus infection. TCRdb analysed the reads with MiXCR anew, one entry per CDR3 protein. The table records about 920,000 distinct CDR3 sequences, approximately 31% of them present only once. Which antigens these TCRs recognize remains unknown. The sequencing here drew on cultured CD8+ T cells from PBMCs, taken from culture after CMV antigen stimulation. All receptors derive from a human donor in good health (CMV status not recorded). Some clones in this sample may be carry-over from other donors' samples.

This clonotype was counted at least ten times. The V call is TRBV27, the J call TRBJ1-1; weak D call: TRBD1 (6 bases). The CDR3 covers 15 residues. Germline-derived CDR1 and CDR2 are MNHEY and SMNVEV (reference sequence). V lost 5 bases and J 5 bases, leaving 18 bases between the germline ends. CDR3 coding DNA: TGTGCCAGCAGTGCTGGCCAAGTGGGGACAACTGAAGCTTTCTTT. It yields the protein CASSAGQVGTTEAFF.

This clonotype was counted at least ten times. The CDR3 bases are TGTGCCAGCAGCTCATTAAACTCACGACAGGGGGCCAATGAGCAGTTCTTC. It codes for CASSSLNSRQGANEQFF. This rearrangement joins TRBV7-2 to TRBJ2-1; 10 bases fit TRBD1. Germline trimming cut 4 bases from V and 6 bases from J; bases unmatched to any gene: 12. The CDR3 runs to 17 residues. Germline CDR1 SGHTA, CDR2 FQGNSA. The whole variable domain, remainder taken from reference TRBV7-2 and TRBJ2-1, is GAGVSQSPSNKVTEKGKDVELRCDPISGHTALYWYRQSLGQGLEFLIYFQGNSAPDKSGLPSDRFSAERTGGSVSTLTIQRTQQEDSAVYLCASSSLNSRQGANEQFFGPGTRLTVL.

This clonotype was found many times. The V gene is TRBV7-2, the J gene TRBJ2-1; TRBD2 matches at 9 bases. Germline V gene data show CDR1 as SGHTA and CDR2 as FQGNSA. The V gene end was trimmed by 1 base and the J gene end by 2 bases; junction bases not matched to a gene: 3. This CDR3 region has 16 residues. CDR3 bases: TGTGCCAGCAGCTTAGGAGCGGGGGGAACCTACAATGAGCAGTTCTTC. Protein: CASSLGAGGTYNEQFF.

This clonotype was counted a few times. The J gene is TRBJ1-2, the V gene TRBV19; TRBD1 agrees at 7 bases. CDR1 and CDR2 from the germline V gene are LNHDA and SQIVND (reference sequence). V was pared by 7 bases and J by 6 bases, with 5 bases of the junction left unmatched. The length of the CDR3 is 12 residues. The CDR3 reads CASTLTGNGYTF. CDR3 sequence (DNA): TGTGCCAGTACCTTGACAGGGAATGGCTACACCTTC.

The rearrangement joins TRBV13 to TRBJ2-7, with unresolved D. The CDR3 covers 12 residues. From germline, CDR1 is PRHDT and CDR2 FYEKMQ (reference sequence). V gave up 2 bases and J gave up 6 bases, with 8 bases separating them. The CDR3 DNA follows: TGTGCCAGCAGCTTACGGCAGGTCGAGCAGTACGTC. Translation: CASSLRQVEQYV.

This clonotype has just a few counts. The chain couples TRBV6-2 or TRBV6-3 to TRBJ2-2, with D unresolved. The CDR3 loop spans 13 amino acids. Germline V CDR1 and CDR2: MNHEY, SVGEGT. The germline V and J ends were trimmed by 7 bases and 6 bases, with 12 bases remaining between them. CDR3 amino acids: CASIEKWPGELFF. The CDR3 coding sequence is TGTGCCAGCATCGAAAAGTGGCCCGGGGAGCTGTTTTTT.

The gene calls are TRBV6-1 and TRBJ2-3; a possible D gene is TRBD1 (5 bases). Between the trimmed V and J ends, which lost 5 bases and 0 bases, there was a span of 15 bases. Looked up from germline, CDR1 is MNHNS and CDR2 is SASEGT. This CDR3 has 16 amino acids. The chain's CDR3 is CASSYHQTASTDTQYF. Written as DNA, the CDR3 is TGTGCCAGCAGTTACCACCAGACAGCTAGCACAGATACGCAGTATTTT.

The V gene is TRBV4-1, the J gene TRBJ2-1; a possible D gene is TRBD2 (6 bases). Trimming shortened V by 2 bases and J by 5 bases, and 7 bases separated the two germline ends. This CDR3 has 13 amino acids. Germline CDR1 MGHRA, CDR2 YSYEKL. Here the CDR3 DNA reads TGCGCCAGCAGCCAACTAGCGAACAATGAGCAGTTCTTC. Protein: CASSQLANNEQFF.

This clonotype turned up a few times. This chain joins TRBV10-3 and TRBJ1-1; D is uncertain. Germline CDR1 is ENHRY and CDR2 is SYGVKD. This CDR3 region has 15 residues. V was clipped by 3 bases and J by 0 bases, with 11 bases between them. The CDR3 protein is CAISDRVTMNTEAFF. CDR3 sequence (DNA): TGTGCCATCAGTGACCGGGTGACCATGAACACTGAAGCTTTCTTT.

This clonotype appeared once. CDR3 coding DNA: TGTGCCAGCAGTGAAGAAGGGACTAGCGGGGGGCCTGAGCAGTTCTTC. Its translation is CASSEEGTSGGPEQFF. The chain joins TRBV25-1 to TRBJ2-1; 15 positions agree with TRBD2. The germline gives CDR1 MGHDK, CDR2 SYGVNS. The CDR3 length is 16 residues. The V gene end was trimmed by 2 bases and the J gene end by 9 bases; junction bases not matched to a gene: 5.

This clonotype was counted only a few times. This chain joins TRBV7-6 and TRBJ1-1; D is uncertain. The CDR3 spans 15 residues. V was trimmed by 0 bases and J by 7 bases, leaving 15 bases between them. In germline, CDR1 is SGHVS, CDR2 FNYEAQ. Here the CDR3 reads CASSLAVGRTGEAFF. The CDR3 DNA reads TGTGCCAGCAGCTTAGCGGTAGGGCGAACCGGTGAAGCTTTCTTT.

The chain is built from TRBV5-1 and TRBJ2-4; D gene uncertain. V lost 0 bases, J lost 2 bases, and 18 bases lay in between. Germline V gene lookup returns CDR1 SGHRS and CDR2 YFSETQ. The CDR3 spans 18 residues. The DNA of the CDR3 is TGCGCCAGCAGCTTGGCCTTCGGCGGTCCTGGGACCAAAAACATTCAGTACTTC. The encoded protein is CASSLAFGGPGTKNIQYF.

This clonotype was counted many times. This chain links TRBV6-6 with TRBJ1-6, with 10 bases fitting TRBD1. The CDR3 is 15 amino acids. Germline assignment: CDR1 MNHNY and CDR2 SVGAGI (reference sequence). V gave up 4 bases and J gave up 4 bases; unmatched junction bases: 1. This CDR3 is CASSSDRGYNSPLHF. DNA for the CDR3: TGTGCCAGCAGTTCGGACAGGGGGTATAATTCACCCCTCCACTTT.

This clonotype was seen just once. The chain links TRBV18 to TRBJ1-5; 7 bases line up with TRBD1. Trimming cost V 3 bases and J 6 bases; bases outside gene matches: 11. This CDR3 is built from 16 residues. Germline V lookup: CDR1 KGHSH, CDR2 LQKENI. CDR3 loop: CASSPASDRAGQPQHF. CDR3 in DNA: TGTGCCAGCTCACCCGCGAGCGACAGGGCCGGTCAGCCCCAGCATTTT.

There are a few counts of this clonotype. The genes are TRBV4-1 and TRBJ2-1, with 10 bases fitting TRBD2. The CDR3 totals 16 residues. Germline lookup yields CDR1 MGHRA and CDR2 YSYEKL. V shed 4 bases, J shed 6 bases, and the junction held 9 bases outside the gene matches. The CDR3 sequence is CASSLRTSGEINEQFF. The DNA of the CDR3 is TGCGCCAGCAGCCTGCGGACTAGCGGAGAGATCAATGAGCAGTTCTTC.

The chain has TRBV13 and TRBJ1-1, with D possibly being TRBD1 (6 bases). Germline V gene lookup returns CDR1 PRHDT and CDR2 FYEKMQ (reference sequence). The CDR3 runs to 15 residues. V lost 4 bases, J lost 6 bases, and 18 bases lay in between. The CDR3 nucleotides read TGTGCCAGCAGCTCCGGGGGGCCGGGGAGCCCTGAAGCTTTCTTT. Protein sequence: CASSSGGPGSPEAFF.